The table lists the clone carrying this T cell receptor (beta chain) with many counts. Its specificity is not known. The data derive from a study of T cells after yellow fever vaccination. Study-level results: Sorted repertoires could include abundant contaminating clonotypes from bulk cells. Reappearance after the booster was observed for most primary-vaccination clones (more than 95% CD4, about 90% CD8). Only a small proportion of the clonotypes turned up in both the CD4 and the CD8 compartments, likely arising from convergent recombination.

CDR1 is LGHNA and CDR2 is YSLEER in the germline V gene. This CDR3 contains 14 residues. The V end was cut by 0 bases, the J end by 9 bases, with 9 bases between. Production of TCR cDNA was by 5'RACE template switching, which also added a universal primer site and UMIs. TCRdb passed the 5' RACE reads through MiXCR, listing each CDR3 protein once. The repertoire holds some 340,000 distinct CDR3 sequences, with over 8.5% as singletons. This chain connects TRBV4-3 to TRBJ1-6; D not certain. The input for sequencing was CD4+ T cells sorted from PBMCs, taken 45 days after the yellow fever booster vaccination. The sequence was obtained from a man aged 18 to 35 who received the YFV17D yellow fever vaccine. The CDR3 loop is CASSQEGWGSPLHF. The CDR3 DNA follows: TGCGCCAGCAGCCAAGAAGGGTGGGGTTCACCCCTCCACTTT.